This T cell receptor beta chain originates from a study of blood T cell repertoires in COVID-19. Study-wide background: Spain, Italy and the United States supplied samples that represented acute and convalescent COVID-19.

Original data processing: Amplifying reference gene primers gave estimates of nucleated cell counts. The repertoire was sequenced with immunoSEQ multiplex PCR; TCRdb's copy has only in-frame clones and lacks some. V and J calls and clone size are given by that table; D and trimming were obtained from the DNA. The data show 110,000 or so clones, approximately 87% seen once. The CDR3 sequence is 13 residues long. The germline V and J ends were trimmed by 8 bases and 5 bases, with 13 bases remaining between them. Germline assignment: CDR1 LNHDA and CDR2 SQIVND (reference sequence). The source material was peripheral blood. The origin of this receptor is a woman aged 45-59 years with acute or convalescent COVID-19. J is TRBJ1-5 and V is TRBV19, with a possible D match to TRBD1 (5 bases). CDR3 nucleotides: TGTGCCAGTGGGTGGGGAGGGGATCAGCCCCAGCATTTT. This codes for CASGWGGDQPQHF.